This paragraph reports one T cell receptor beta chain. What it binds is unknown. This PCR relied on a set of 60 Vbeta primers and 13 Jbeta primers. As originally analysed: As a later analysis found, there were 80 million to 90 million unique TCR beta chains, of which some 10 million were shared. Clones were read by immunoSEQ multiplex PCR, and TCRdb kept only the in-frame ones, dropping some. The V and J calls and clone size are taken from that table; D and trimming were inferred from the DNA. The top ten hold 2.9% of the sample, which has about 200,000 clones, 60% to 80% seen once. This sample is drawn from a study of cytomegalovirus exposure and HLA in healthy donors. The study's findings and limits: Presence/absence analyses treated sequencing depth as roughly uniform across donors.

The CDR3 totals 13 residues. Trimming took off 4 bases at V and 5 bases at J, with 12 bases between the two ends. CDR1 is SGHRS, CDR2 YFSETQ, per germline. The rearrangement uses TRBV5-1 and TRBJ2-5, with TRBD1 as a possible D gene (6 bases). The sequencing sample was made of PBMCs. This receptor was identified in a young woman in good health and CMV-seronegative. As DNA, the CDR3 is TGCGCCAGCAGCCTCCAGGGGCTGGAGACCCAGTACTTC. Its protein product is CASSLQGLETQYF.